The clone carrying this T cell receptor beta chain turned up a few times. The record originates from a study of human T cells and chemical hapten exposure. The time point here: pre-sensitization, week 0. Specified treatment: therapeutic diphenylcyclopropenone sensitization with weekly scalp DPC. Extraction yielded total RNA from whole blood (unfractionated). The CDR3 loop spans 11 amino acids. V gave up 7 bases and J gave up 6 bases, with 7 bases separating them. Germline V gene lookup returns CDR1 MNHEY and CDR2 SVGAGI. MiXCR, run by TCRdb on the RACE reads, gives a single entry per CDR3 protein. The sample consists of around 180,000 distinct CDR3 sequences, almost 30% of them appearing once.

This TCR was sampled from a woman aged 25 to 45 with alopecia areata. Some clones in this sample may be carry-over from other donors' samples. The V gene is TRBV6-5, the J gene TRBJ2-1; D gene unclear. The sequencing used whole blood, collected in connection with sensitization to the hapten diphenylcyclopropenone (DPC). Here the CDR3 DNA reads TGTGCCAGCACCGCTAGCAATGAGCAGTTCTTC. Its translation is CASTASNEQFF.